Below, one TCR beta chain is given with its context. How the authors handled the data: Counts of nucleated cells, estimated from reference gene primer amplification, were obtained. Produced via immunoSEQ multiplex PCR; TCRdb's table is partial and in-frame only. From that table come the V and J calls and clone size; the DNA was used to work out D and trimming. The table lists about 270,000 clones, 86% of them singletons. This study enrolled people aged roughly 18 to 100 from approximately 25 US geographic areas. In assigning cohorts, the study relied on participant-reported clinical history. The data belong to a study of blood T cell repertoires in COVID-19. As for the study in general: Nucleic acid was either cDNA or gDNA, and it came from T cells, B-cell-depleted T cells, or PBMCs.

Germline trimming cut 3 bases from V and 6 bases from J; bases unmatched to any gene: 3. The germline V gene has CDR1 LNHDA and CDR2 SQIVND (reference sequence). The CDR3 spans 13 residues. This sequence originates from a woman aged 18-30 years who had recovered from COVID-19. The sequenced sample was PBMCs or T cells enriched from blood (not recorded which). The rearrangement uses TRBV19 and TRBJ1-2; 8 bases are shared with TRBD1. The CDR3 DNA follows: TGTGCCAGTAGTATTCTGGACAGGGATGGCTACACCTTC. This translates into CASSILDRDGYTF.